Described below is a single TCR beta chain sequence and its context. This sample is drawn from a study of patients and donors after allogeneic stem cell transplantation. The CDR3 is made up of 13 amino acids. Germline values: CDR1 MGHRA, CDR2 YSYEKL. Trimming left V 0 bases short and J 3 bases short, with 6 bases between. TCRdb re-called the RT-PCR reads through MiXCR, storing one row per CDR3 protein. The sample carries roughly 940,000 distinct CDR3 sequences, 15% to 20% recorded once. Sequencing was carried out using blood, either unsorted or a sorted T cell fraction (not recorded which). The source of this sequence is a human donor who was either an allogeneic HSCT recipient or a stem cell or donor lymphocyte infusion donor (not recorded which). It is not recorded whose cells these are; they may come from a transplant donor. This chain links TRBV4-1 with TRBJ2-7; D remains unclear. CDR3 DNA sequence: TGCGCCAGCAGCCAAGATATGAACTACGAGCAGTACTTC. This sequence encodes CASSQDMNYEQYF.